These 9 T cell receptor beta chains originate from one sample sequenced in a study of cytomegalovirus exposure and HLA in healthy donors. The assay was immunoSEQ multiplex PCR, and TCRdb's table has in-frame clones only and misses some. This table has 65,000 to 80,000 clones, 94% appearing once. Sequencing was performed on PBMCs. Receptors were obtained from a woman under 30 in good health and CMV-seropositive.

This clone has a single count. The chain recombines TRBV5-1 with TRBJ2-7; TRBD1 agrees at 7 bases. This CDR3 is 14 amino acids long. CDR1 and CDR2 (germline): SGHRS, YFSETQ. V lost 4 bases to trimming and J lost 5 bases; unmatched junction nucleotides: 9. CDR3 coding DNA: TGCGCCAGCAGCCTTACAGGGGCGAATAACGAGCAGTACTTC. This gives the protein CASSLTGANNEQYF.

CDR3 coding DNA: TGTGCCAGCAGCTTAACAGGGGGTAGCGGGGCCAACGTCCTGACTTTC. It is translated as CASSLTGGSGANVLTF. The V and J genes are TRBV7-2 and TRBJ2-6, with 8 bases lining up with TRBD1. Germline values: CDR1 SGHTA, CDR2 FQGNSA. The CDR3 covers 16 residues. J lost 4 bases, V lost 2 bases, and 4 bases had no gene match.

The chain has TRBV7-2 and TRBJ1-6; D ambiguous. CDR3 length: 16 amino acids. The V gene lost 5 bases and the J gene lost 9 bases, with 20 bases spanning the gap. Germline assignment: CDR1 SGHTA and CDR2 FQGNSA. The CDR3 nucleotides read TGTGCCAGCAGCCCATCCCCCCGGGGATTGGGTTCACCCCTCCACTTT. It encodes CASSPSPRGLGSPLHF.

This clone showed up just a few times. The J gene is TRBJ2-7, the V gene TRBV5-6; 10 nucleotides align to TRBD1. The germline V gene encodes CDR1 SGHDT and CDR2 YYEEEE. The CDR3 contains 18 residues. V gave up 4 bases and J gave up 4 bases; unmatched junction bases: 17. CDR3 nucleotides: TGTGCCAGCAGCCCCATGTCGACTGGGACAGGGGTTAAGTACGAGCAGTACTTC. Translating it yields CASSPMSTGTGVKYEQYF.

CDR3 loop: CASSPAGGVQTGELFF. CDR3 nucleotides: TGTGCCAGCAGTCCTGCGGGAGGGGTACAAACCGGGGAGCTGTTTTTT. V usage is TRBV7-2 and J usage is TRBJ2-2; 9 bases are shared with TRBD2. Trimming took 6 bases from V and 5 from J; bases not matched to a gene: 10. CDR1 and CDR2 from the germline V gene are SGHTA and FQGNSA. The CDR3 contains 16 residues. The entire variable domain, with the rest obtained from reference TRBV7-2 and TRBJ2-2, is as follows: GAGVSQSPSNKVTEKGKDVELRCDPISGHTALYWYRQSLGQGLEFLIYFQGNSAPDKSGLPSDRFSAERTGGSVSTLTIQRTQQEDSAVYLCASSPAGGVQTGELFFGEGSRLTVL.

This chain uses TRBV9 with TRBJ1-6; the D gene is possibly TRBD1 (6 bases). The germline V gene has CDR1 SGDLS and CDR2 YYNGEE. This CDR3 has 14 residues. V dropped 4 bases and J dropped 9 bases, with 14 bases sitting between them. The CDR3 DNA reads as TGTGCCAGCAGCCCTACAGGGATGAGTTCACCCCTCCACTTT. Protein product: CASSPTGMSSPLHF.

The V gene is TRBV5-6, the J gene TRBJ1-2; 8 bases map to TRBD1. The germline V gene has CDR1 SGHDT and CDR2 YYEEEE. The V segment lost 5 bases and the J segment 4 bases; nucleotides outside the gene matches: 10. The CDR3 runs to 15 residues. CDR3 bases: TGTGCCAGCAGATTCACCAGGGGGCGCCTCTATGGCTACACCTTC. Translating gives CASRFTRGRLYGYTF.

The CDR3 DNA is TGTGCCAGCAGGGATCTGACAGGGGGTAACACTGAAGCTTTCTTT. As protein: CASRDLTGGNTEAFF. The V gene is TRBV7-8, the J gene TRBJ1-1; 9 positions agree with TRBD1. V shed 6 bases and J 2 bases; nucleotides not matched to a gene: 7. The germline gives CDR1 SGHVS, CDR2 FQNEAQ. The CDR3 spans 15 residues.

About this clone itself: Other DNA sequences within the sample encode an identical CDR3. This sequence joins TRBV11-3 and TRBJ2-1, with D maybe TRBD2 (5 bases). Germline V lookup: CDR1 SGHNT, CDR2 YENEEA. Trimming removed 1 base at V and 3 bases at J, with 10 bases between. This CDR3 has 15 residues. The CDR3 loop is CASSLVGGGYNEQFF. CDR3 nucleotides: TGTGCCAGCAGCTTAGTCGGCGGAGGCTACAATGAGCAGTTCTTC.